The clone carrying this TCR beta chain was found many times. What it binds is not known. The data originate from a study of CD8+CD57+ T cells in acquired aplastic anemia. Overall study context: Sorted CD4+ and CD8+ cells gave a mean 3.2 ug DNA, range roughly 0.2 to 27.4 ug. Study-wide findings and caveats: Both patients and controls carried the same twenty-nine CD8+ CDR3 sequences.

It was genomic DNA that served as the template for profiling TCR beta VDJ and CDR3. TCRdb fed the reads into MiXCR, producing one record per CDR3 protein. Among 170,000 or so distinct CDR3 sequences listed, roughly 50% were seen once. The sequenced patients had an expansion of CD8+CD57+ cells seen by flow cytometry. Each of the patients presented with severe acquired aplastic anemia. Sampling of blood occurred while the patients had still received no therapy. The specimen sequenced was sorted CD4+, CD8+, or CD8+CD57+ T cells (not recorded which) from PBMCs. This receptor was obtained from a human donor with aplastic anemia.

DNA of the CDR3: TGTGCCAGCAGCCCTTGGGAGGGACTAGCGAAAGAGACCCAGTACTTC. Protein product: CASSPWEGLAKETQYF. The rearrangement uses TRBV6-1 and TRBJ2-5; 10 nucleotides line up with TRBD2. Looked up from germline, CDR1 is MNHNS and CDR2 is SASEGT. The CDR3 consists of 16 residues. Unmatched junction bases numbered 10, after V lost 6 bases and J lost 3 bases.